These 17 T cell receptor beta chains came from one sample sequenced in a study of regulatory T cells in long-lasting Graves disease. Libraries of TCR beta came from iRepertoire HTBI primers plus Arm-PCR of CDR3 regions. TCRdb re-analysed the multiplex PCR reads in MiXCR, keeping a single row per CDR3 protein. Of approximately 690,000 distinct CDR3 sequences in the sample, about 30% were seen once. Regarding time point: persistent/refractory GD, antithyroid drugs over 5 years with positive TRAb. From RNA extracted from PBMCs, the TCR library was made. The specimen comprised peripheral blood mononuclear cells (PBMCs), sampled when the disease was refractory, from a patient treated with antithyroid drugs. The receptors stem from a female donor with Graves disease.

This clonotype was seen only a few times. The chain employs TRBV6-5 and TRBJ1-2; D is possibly TRBD1 (6 bases). V gave up 2 bases and J gave up 7 bases, with 8 bases separating them. The germline V gene has CDR1 MNHEY and CDR2 SVGAGI. CDR3 length equals 12 residues. This CDR3 reads CASSYAQGGYTF. DNA of the CDR3: TGTGCCAGCAGTTACGCACAGGGTGGCTACACCTTC.

This chain uses TRBV12-3 or TRBV12-4 with TRBJ1-5; no reliable D call. The V end was cut by 2 bases, the J end by 5 bases, with 10 bases between. The CDR3 loop spans 14 amino acids. CDR3 loop: CASSLFSRYQPQHF. CDR3 bases: TGTGCCAGCAGTTTATTTTCCCGGTATCAGCCCCAGCATTTT.

V and J are TRBV19 and TRBJ2-4; D call uncertain. CDR3 length: 15 residues. Trimming took 5 bases from V and 0 from J, leaving 11 bases between them. The germline V gene has CDR1 LNHDA and CDR2 SQIVND (reference sequence). In DNA, the CDR3 is TGTGCCAGTAGTGGAGTCCTAATAGCCAAAAACATTCAGTACTTC. Residues: CASSGVLIAKNIQYF. The whole variable domain, remainder taken from reference TRBV19 and TRBJ2-4, is DGGITQSPKYLFRKEGQNVTLSCEQNLNHDAMYWYRQDPGQGLRLIYYSQIVNDFQKGDIAEGYSVSREKKESFPLTVTSAQKNPTAFYLCASSGVLIAKNIQYFGAGTRLSVL.

This clonotype was found many times. This chain uses TRBV11-2 with TRBJ1-1; D is perhaps TRBD1 (6 bases). Per germline, CDR1 SGHAT and CDR2 FQNNGV. V dropped 4 bases and J dropped 0 bases, with 12 bases sitting between them. This CDR3 comprises 15 residues. The CDR3 DNA is TGTGCCAGCAGCTACCACAGGGATATGAACACTGAAGCTTTCTTT. This translates into CASSYHRDMNTEAFF.

V usage is TRBV6-5 and J usage is TRBJ1-6; a weak D match, TRBD1 (6 bases). This CDR3 contains 15 residues. Between the trimmed V and J ends, which lost 3 bases and 6 bases, there was a span of 12 bases. Germline assignment: CDR1 MNHEY and CDR2 SVGAGI. CDR3 in DNA: TGTGCCAGCAGTTATGGGACACTTGGTAATTCACCCCTCCACTTT. The encoded protein is CASSYGTLGNSPLHF.

The J gene is TRBJ2-3, the V gene TRBV6-1, with TRBD2 matching over 13 bases. Germline CDR1 reads MNHNS; CDR2 reads SASEGT. V was pared by 6 bases and J by 6 bases, with 3 bases of the junction left unmatched. The CDR3 is made up of 14 amino acids. The CDR3 DNA sequence: TGTGCCAGCAGACTAGCGGGAGGGGGGGATACGCAGTATTTT. Amino acid sequence: CASRLAGGGDTQYF.

The V call is TRBV7-2, the J call TRBJ1-6; D gene unclear. V was pared by 5 bases and J by 5 bases, with 10 bases between. Germline V gene lookup returns CDR1 SGHTA and CDR2 FQGNSA. The length of the CDR3 is 14 residues. CDR3 nucleotide sequence: TGTGCCAGCAGCGTGCAACTTAATAATTCACCCCTCCACTTT. It yields the protein CASSVQLNNSPLHF.

This clonotype has only a few counts. The chain employs TRBV27 and TRBJ2-7; D gene unclear. CDR1 is MNHEY and CDR2 is SMNVEV in the germline V gene (reference sequence). CDR3 length: 15 residues. The germline V and J ends were trimmed by 3 bases and 3 bases, with 15 bases remaining between them. In nucleotides, the CDR3 is TGTGCCAGCAGTTTTTGGGCCAGCCGTCTCTACGAGCAGTACTTC. It specifies CASSFWASRLYEQYF.

This clonotype showed up just a few times. This sequence joins TRBV6-1 and TRBJ1-1, with TRBD1 as a possible D gene (6 bases). V was trimmed by 4 bases and J by 1 base, leaving 10 bases between them. The CDR3 has 14 amino acids. Germline values: CDR1 MNHNS, CDR2 SASEGT. CDR3 loop: CASSAETGNTEAFF. The CDR3 DNA reads TGTGCCAGCAGTGCCGAGACAGGGAACACTGAAGCTTTCTTT.

The chain links TRBV28 to TRBJ1-4; weak D call: TRBD1 (5 bases). The germline V gene encodes CDR1 MDHEN and CDR2 SYDVKM. This CDR3 contains 14 residues. The V gene lost 4 bases and the J gene lost 4 bases, with 10 bases spanning the gap. In DNA, the CDR3 is TGTGCCAGCAGTTCGGGGGGGAATAATGAAAAACTGTTTTTT. It is translated as CASSSGGNNEKLFF.

This clonotype was counted many times. The V call is TRBV19, the J call TRBJ1-2, with no clear D. Germline values: CDR1 LNHDA, CDR2 SQIVND (reference sequence). The CDR3 contains 12 residues. V was trimmed by 3 bases and J by 11 bases, leaving 13 bases between them. CDR3 loop: CASSIGVTSYTF. In DNA form, the CDR3 reads TGTGCCAGTAGTATCGGGGTGACGTCTTACACCTTC.

The rearrangement uses TRBV6-1 and TRBJ1-6, with a possible D match to TRBD1 (5 bases). The CDR3 runs 13 residues. CDR1 and CDR2 from the germline V gene are MNHNS and SASEGT. Trimming stripped 8 bases from V and 5 bases from J, with 10 bases between. This CDR3 reads CASGTVHNSPLHF. CDR3 nucleotide sequence: TGTGCCAGCGGGACGGTTCATAATTCACCCCTCCACTTT.

The CDR3: CASSYRTGKAYGYTF. The CDR3 region has the DNA TGTGCCAGCAGTTATAGGACAGGGAAGGCCTATGGCTACACCTTC. The gene calls are TRBV6-5 and TRBJ1-2, with 8 bases identical to TRBD1. This CDR3 contains 15 residues. CDR1 MNHEY and CDR2 SVGAGI come from the germline V gene. The junction had 7 bases not matched to a gene; V was cut back by 3 bases and J by 4 bases.

This clonotype was seen more than once but under ten times. V and J are TRBV29-1 and TRBJ1-4; D is uncertain. V dropped 4 bases and J dropped 8 bases, with 14 bases sitting between them. The CDR3 runs 13 residues. Germline V CDR1 and CDR2: SQVTM, ANQGSEA. DNA of the CDR3: TGCAGCGTTGGTCTTCGGCTCGGGGAAAAACTGTTTTTT. Encoded protein: CSVGLRLGEKLFF.

The chain couples TRBV10-3 to TRBJ1-4; D is ambiguous. Germline CDR1 reads ENHRY; CDR2 reads SYGVKD. V lost 5 bases and J lost 0, with 4 bases in between. This CDR3 has 13 amino acids. The chain's CDR3 is CAISKATNEKLFF. In DNA, the CDR3 is TGTGCCATCAGTAAGGCAACTAATGAAAAACTGTTTTTT.

This clonotype was detected only a few times. The CDR3 here is CASKESGNQPQHF. In DNA, the CDR3 is TGTGCCAGCAAAGAGTCCGGGAACCAGCCCCAGCATTTT. This rearrangement joins TRBV6-1 to TRBJ1-5; D is uncertain. The CDR3 loop spans 13 amino acids. Germline loops: CDR1 MNHNS, CDR2 SASEGT. The V gene lost 7 bases and the J gene lost 7 bases, with 14 bases spanning the gap.

The chain couples TRBV6-9 to TRBJ1-4; the D is unclear. This CDR3 is built from 15 residues. Trimming shortened V by 4 bases and J by 6 bases, and 15 bases separated the two germline ends. Germline values: CDR1 MNHGY, CDR2 SVAAGI. This chain's CDR3 is CASSSSTIRYEKLFF. The CDR3 nucleotides are TGTGCCAGCAGTTCCTCGACAATACGATATGAAAAACTGTTTTTT.